This T cell receptor (beta chain) is from a study of blood T cell repertoires in COVID-19. For the study at large: Material from acute and convalescent COVID-19 was sourced from the United States, Italy and Spain. PBMCs, B-cell-depleted T cells, or T cells provided the cDNA or gDNA that made up the material.

TCRdb's copy holds only in-frame clones and misses some; the assay was immunoSEQ multiplex PCR. The sample yields about 74,000 clones, about nine tenths seen once. The CDR3 is 15 amino acids. V was shortened by 0 bases and J by 3 bases, with 11 bases between the two germline ends. CDR1 and CDR2 (germline): KGHDR, SFDVKD. The source is a woman aged 80 or over with acute or convalescent COVID-19. The sample taken for sequencing was peripheral blood. The genes are TRBV24-1 and TRBJ2-7; a weak D match, TRBD1 (6 bases). The CDR3 DNA reads as TGTGCCACCAGTGATTTGACAGGGCAGGGCTACGAGCAGTACTTC. Protein sequence: CATSDLTGQGYEQYF.